A selection of T cell receptor beta chains follows, all from one sample in a study of T cells in Graves' hyperthyroidism and ophthalmopathy. One entry per CDR3 protein, called by TCRdb with MiXCR from the multiplex PCR reads. The data contain about 600,000 distinct CDR3 sequences, approximately 15% of them singletons. What was sequenced was blood. These receptor sequences come from a woman aged 40 to 50 with Graves' ophthalmopathy. Both conserved end residues are trimmed from each CDR3. The D gene is left open where the match is weak.

CDR3: ASSVLMGGYYEQY; J: TRBJ2-7; V: TRBV5-1; D: NA
CDR3: ASSPRTEPYEQY; J: TRBJ2-7; V: TRBV11-2; D: NA
CDR3: ASSQGQAYEQY; J: TRBJ2-7; V: TRBV11-1; D: TRBD1
CDR3: ASSLGFGSYNEQF; J: TRBJ2-1; V: TRBV7-9; D: NA
CDR3: ASSTAGAWEQY; J: TRBJ2-7; V: TRBV5-6; D: NA
CDR3: ASSSKTVMSTDTQY; J: TRBJ2-3; V: TRBV7-2; D: NA
CDR3: ASSYPMSGGGGNEQF; J: TRBJ2-1; V: TRBV6-6; D: TRBD2
CDR3: ASSLASGQSFYEQY; J: TRBJ2-7; V: TRBV28; D: NA
CDR3: ATSRAGVQETQY; J: TRBJ2-5; V: TRBV15; D: NA
CDR3: ASSLNGFSYEQY; J: TRBJ2-7; V: TRBV28; D: NA
CDR3: ASKIQGPYQPQH; J: TRBJ1-5; V: TRBV6-1; D: NA
CDR3: ASSAGDDSQPQH; J: TRBJ1-5; V: TRBV27; D: NA
CDR3: SARGPGGVNYGYT; J: TRBJ1-2; V: TRBV20-1; D: TRBD1
CDR3: ASSRTGALEAF; J: TRBJ1-1; V: TRBV11-2; D: TRBD1
CDR3: ASSLVFGPQAGEQY; J: TRBJ2-7; V: TRBV5-1; D: NA
CDR3: ASSLGGTGDNQPQH; J: TRBJ1-5; V: TRBV28; D: TRBD1
CDR3: ASGFSSEQY; J: TRBJ2-7; V: TRBV12-3/TRBV12-4; D: NA
CDR3: ASSWGGQGSGEQF; J: TRBJ2-1; V: TRBV6-2/TRBV6-3; D: TRBD1
CDR3: ASTLGGYSGNTIY; J: TRBJ1-3; V: TRBV12-3/TRBV12-4; D: NA
CDR3: ASSPGEGGNEQF; J: TRBJ2-1; V: TRBV30; D: NA
CDR3: SASTSGGNTQY; J: TRBJ2-3; V: TRBV20-1; D: TRBD2
CDR3: ASSLSGGEFIGYT; J: TRBJ1-2; V: TRBV5-6; D: TRBD1
CDR3: ASDLDGPNEQY; J: TRBJ2-7; V: TRBV6-1; D: NA
CDR3: ASSLISGLAGGEQF; J: TRBJ2-1; V: TRBV7-3; D: TRBD2
CDR3: AISESAGQETQY; J: TRBJ2-5; V: TRBV6-2/TRBV6-3; D: NA
CDR3: ASSLEQRPQETQY; J: TRBJ2-5; V: TRBV11-2; D: NA
CDR3: AWSLGGATNEKLF; J: TRBJ1-4; V: TRBV30; D: NA
CDR3: SVGTGSADTQY; J: TRBJ2-3; V: TRBV29-1; D: NA
CDR3: ASSLAGSGYGEQF; J: TRBJ2-1; V: TRBV7-3; D: NA
CDR3: ASSSYDHRTANYGYT; J: TRBJ1-2; V: TRBV28; D: NA
CDR3: ASSLTADRGAHNEQF; J: TRBJ2-1; V: TRBV7-3; D: TRBD1
CDR3: ASTSSRWEGTGNTIY; J: TRBJ1-3; V: TRBV4-1; D: NA
CDR3: AWRGVETQY; J: TRBJ2-5; V: TRBV30; D: NA
CDR3: AIRLAGAHTDTQY; J: TRBJ2-3; V: TRBV2; D: TRBD2
CDR3: ASMTGDGDGYT; J: TRBJ1-2; V: TRBV2; D: TRBD1
CDR3: ASRPARLVSYEQY; J: TRBJ2-7; V: TRBV6-2/TRBV6-3; D: NA
CDR3: ATSRGSQGFSYEQY; J: TRBJ2-7; V: TRBV15; D: NA
CDR3: ASSHSGGQPQH; J: TRBJ1-5; V: TRBV4-1; D: NA
CDR3: ASSSYGQYNEQF; J: TRBJ2-1; V: TRBV7-2; D: NA
CDR3: ASRFSKGKGTEAF; J: TRBJ1-1; V: TRBV28; D: NA
CDR3: ASRGGLLNQPQH; J: TRBJ1-5; V: TRBV7-2; D: NA
CDR3: ASSQDSGTGNEQY; J: TRBJ2-7; V: TRBV4-1; D: TRBD1
CDR3: ASSEALVGGYT; J: TRBJ1-2; V: TRBV2; D: NA
CDR3: ASSYSIFAGANTEAF; J: TRBJ1-1; V: TRBV6-6; D: NA
CDR3: ASSQEGGTNEKLF; J: TRBJ1-4; V: TRBV3-1; D: NA
CDR3: ASSLSPSGRTPDTQY; J: TRBJ2-3; V: TRBV5-1; D: TRBD2
CDR3: ASSIRTSGSGANVLT; J: TRBJ2-6; V: TRBV6-1; D: TRBD2
CDR3: ASSSPGLAGGPRVYEQF; J: TRBJ2-1; V: TRBV27; D: TRBD2
CDR3: ASRRQGASGNTIY; J: TRBJ1-3; V: TRBV6-2/TRBV6-3; D: TRBD1
CDR3: ASSYRAGRYEQY; J: TRBJ2-7; V: TRBV6-6; D: NA
CDR3: ASSLPGVGNTEAF; J: TRBJ1-1; V: TRBV6-1; D: NA
CDR3: ASSQTPSGAYEQF; J: TRBJ2-1; V: TRBV3-1; D: NA
CDR3: ASRPQGRSGANVLT; J: TRBJ2-6; V: TRBV6-1; D: NA
CDR3: ASSFNTPRPGPSPPNIQY; J: TRBJ2-4; V: TRBV28; D: NA
CDR3: ASSQVIETQY; J: TRBJ2-5; V: TRBV3-1; D: NA
CDR3: SAIAGPYEQY; J: TRBJ2-7; V: TRBV20-1; D: TRBD2
CDR3: SRLAGWETQY; J: TRBJ2-5; V: TRBV20-1; D: TRBD2